Below are 8 T cell receptor beta chains sequenced from a single sample in a study of beta chain features in type 1 diabetes. cDNA synthesis used the whole RNA isolate, giving expressed TCRB sequences. The table came from immunoSEQ multiplex PCR; TCRdb's copy has only in-frame clones and leaves some out. This sample carries just over 600,000 clones, 15% of them seen once, and the ten largest clones take roughly 0.098%. What was sequenced was naive CD4+ T cells from blood. These receptors originate from a man aged 18 to 30 in good health.

This clone was counted a few times. The CDR3 loop is CASRLGRADQETQYF. The CDR3 DNA is TGTGCCAGCAGACTCGGTCGGGCAGACCAAGAGACCCAGTACTTC. The chain uses TRBV4-2 and TRBJ2-5, with D uncertain. Trimming removed 6 bases from V and 0 bases from J, with 14 bases in between. The germline V gene has CDR1 LGHNA and CDR2 YNFKEQ. CDR3 size: 15 residues.

This clone was detected a few times. V is TRBV6-6 and J is TRBJ1-5; D call uncertain. CDR3 size: 12 residues. CDR1 and CDR2 from the germline V gene are MNHNY and SVGAGI (reference sequence). Trimming stripped 11 bases from V and 2 bases from J, with 10 bases between. The CDR3 DNA is TGTGCCTCACGAGCGGGCAATCAGCCCCAGCATTTT. The encoded protein is CASRAGNQPQHF.

The table lists this clone with a few counts. This chain uses TRBV10-3 with TRBJ2-2, with TRBD2 as a possible D gene (6 bases). V dropped 10 bases and J dropped 2 bases, with 14 bases sitting between them. The CDR3 has 14 residues. Looked up from germline, CDR1 is ENHRY and CDR2 is SYGVKD. The CDR3: CASASDPNTGELFF. The CDR3 DNA reads TGTGCCAGCGCTAGCGATCCAAACACCGGGGAGCTGTTTTTT.

This clone was observed a few times. The chain employs TRBV23-1 and TRBJ2-7; TRBD1 agrees at 9 bases. TRBV23-1 is given ORF status, its function remaining uncertain. The CDR3 covers 13 residues. V was clipped by 8 bases and J by 2 bases; unmatched bases: 4. CDR3 residues: CASRDRATYEQYF. For the CDR3, the DNA is TGCGCCAGCCGGGACAGGGCGACCTACGAGCAGTACTTC.

This chain links TRBV7-2 with TRBJ2-7; 8 bases are a match to TRBD2. The CDR3 covers 14 residues. Germline-derived CDR1 and CDR2 are SGHTA and FQGNSA. The ends lost 2 bases at V and 2 bases at J; junction bases unmatched: 2. CDR3 amino acids: CASSLNGGAYEQYF. In nucleotides, the CDR3 is TGTGCCAGCAGCTTAAACGGGGGGGCCTACGAGCAGTACTTC.

V gene TRBV27 combines with J gene TRBJ1-5, with D maybe TRBD1 (6 bases). Germline V lookup: CDR1 MNHEY, CDR2 SMNVEV (reference sequence). The CDR3 extends over 15 amino acids. Trimming removed 7 bases from V and 6 bases from J, with 19 bases in between. CDR3: CASNPSGGRGQPQHF. The DNA for the CDR3 is TGTGCCAGCAACCCCTCGGGGGGGCGCGGTCAGCCCCAGCATTTT.

This clone was counted only a few times. J is TRBJ2-1 and V is TRBV20-1; the D gene is possibly TRBD2 (5 bases). This CDR3 region has 11 residues. Trimming took 2 bases from V and 8 from J, leaving 7 bases between them. CDR1 and CDR2 (germline): DFQATT, SNEGSKA (reference sequence). CDR3 bases: TGCAGTGCTAGATGGCGGGATGAGCAGTTCTTC. It translates to CSARWRDEQFF.

The genes are TRBV5-6 and TRBJ1-1; D is undetermined. The CDR3 totals 11 residues. V gave up 4 bases and J gave up 12 bases, with 13 bases separating them. The germline gives CDR1 SGHDT, CDR2 YYEEEE. CDR3 DNA sequence: TGTGCCAGCAGCCGTGCCGCGAAGCCTTTCTTT. Amino acids: CASSRAAKPFF.